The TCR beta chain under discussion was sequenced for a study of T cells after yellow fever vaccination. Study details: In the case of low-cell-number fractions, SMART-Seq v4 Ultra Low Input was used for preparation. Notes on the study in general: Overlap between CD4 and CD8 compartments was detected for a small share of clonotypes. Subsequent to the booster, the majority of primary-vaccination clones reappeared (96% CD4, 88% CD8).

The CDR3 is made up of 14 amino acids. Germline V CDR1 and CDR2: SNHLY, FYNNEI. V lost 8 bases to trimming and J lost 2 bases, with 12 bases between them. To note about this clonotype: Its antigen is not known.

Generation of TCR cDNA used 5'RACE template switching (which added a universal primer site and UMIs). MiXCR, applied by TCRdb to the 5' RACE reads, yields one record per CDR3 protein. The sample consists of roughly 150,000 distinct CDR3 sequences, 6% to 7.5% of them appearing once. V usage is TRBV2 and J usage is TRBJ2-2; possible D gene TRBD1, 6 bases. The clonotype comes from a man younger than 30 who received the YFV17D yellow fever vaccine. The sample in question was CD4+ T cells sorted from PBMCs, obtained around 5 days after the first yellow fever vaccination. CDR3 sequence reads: CASAEDRNTGELFF. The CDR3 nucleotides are TGTGCCAGCGCGGAGGACAGAAACACCGGGGAGCTGTTTTTT. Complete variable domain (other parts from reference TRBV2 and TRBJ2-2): EPEVTQTPSHQVTQMGQEVILRCVPISNHLYFYWYRQILGQKVEFLVSFYNNEISEKSEIFDDQFSVERPDGSNFTLKIRSTKLEDSAMYFCASAEDRNTGELFFGEGSRLTVL.